Sequencing of this T cell receptor (beta chain) was carried out in a study of OX40 agonist ivuxolimab in advanced cancers. Across the study: Patients were treated with ivuxolimab, an agonistic anti-OX40 (CD134) antibody. Findings and limits, study-wide: CD8+ T cells (on average) carried more expanded clones than CD4+ T cells.

There are 16 residues in the CDR3. Germline V gene lookup returns CDR1 MNHNY and CDR2 SVGAGI (reference sequence). Trimming at V came to 2 bases and at J to 1 base, leaving 4 bases not matched to a gene. Using immunoSEQ multiplex PCR, the repertoire was profiled, and TCRdb retains in-frame clones only, with some absent. Of some 78,000 clones detected, 88% appear once; the ten largest clones hold approximately 0.43%. As regards this clone: Its antigen is not known.

The origin of this receptor is an adult with an advanced solid tumor such as melanoma, head and neck, liver or kidney cancer. This chain uses TRBV6-6 with TRBJ1-5; 8 nucleotides agree with TRBD1. Sequenced here: CD4+ or CD8+ T cells sorted from blood, sampled in a trial of the OX40 agonist ivuxolimab. The CDR3 is CASSYGRTGSNQPQHF. The CDR3 DNA reads as TGTGCCAGCAGTTACGGGCGGACAGGGAGCAATCAGCCCCAGCATTTT.